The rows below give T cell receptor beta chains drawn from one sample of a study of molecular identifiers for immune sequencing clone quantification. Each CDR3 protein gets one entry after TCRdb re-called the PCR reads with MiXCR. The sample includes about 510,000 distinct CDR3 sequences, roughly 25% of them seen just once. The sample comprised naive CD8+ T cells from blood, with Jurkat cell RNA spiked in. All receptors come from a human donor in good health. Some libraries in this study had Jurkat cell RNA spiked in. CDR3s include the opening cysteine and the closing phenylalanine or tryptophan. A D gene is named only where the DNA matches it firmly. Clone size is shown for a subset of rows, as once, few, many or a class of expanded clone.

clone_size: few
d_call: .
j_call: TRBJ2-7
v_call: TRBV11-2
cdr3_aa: CASSLVLSEQYF
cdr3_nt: TGTGCCAGCAGCTTAGTCCTATCCGAGCAGTACTTC

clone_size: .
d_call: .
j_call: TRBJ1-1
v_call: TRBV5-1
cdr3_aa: CASSLEGRDEAFF
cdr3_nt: TGCGCCAGCAGCTTGGAGGGCAGGGATGAAGCTTTCTTT

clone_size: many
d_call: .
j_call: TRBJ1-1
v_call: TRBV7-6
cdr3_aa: CASSSGVRATEAFF
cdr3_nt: TGTGCCAGCAGCTCCGGGGTGCGCGCGACTGAAGCTTTCTTT

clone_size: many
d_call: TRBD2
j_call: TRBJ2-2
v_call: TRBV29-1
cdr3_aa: CSVDGGRGAGELFF
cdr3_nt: TGCAGCGTTGACGGCGGGAGAGGTGCCGGGGAGCTGTTTTTT

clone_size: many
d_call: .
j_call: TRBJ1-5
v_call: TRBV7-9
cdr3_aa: CASSSSRGSVNQPQHF
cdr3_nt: TGTGCCAGCAGCTCCTCACGGGGGTCGGTCAATCAGCCCCAGCATTTT

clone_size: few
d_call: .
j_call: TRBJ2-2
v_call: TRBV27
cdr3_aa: CASGYQDGLYTGELFF
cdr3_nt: TGTGCCAGCGGATATCAGGACGGACTCTACACCGGGGAGCTGTTTTTT

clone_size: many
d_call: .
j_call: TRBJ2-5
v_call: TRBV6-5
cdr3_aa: CASSYSGHQETQYF
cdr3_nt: TGTGCCAGCAGTTACTCAGGTCACCAAGAGACCCAGTACTTC

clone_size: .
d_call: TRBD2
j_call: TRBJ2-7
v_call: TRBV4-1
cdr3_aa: CASSSLAGTLSYEQYF
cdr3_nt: TGCGCCAGCAGCAGCTTAGCGGGAACCCTCTCCTACGAGCAGTACTTC

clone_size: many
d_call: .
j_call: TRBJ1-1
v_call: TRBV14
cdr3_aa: CASSQVESLMNTEAFF
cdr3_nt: TGTGCCAGCAGCCAAGTCGAGTCCCTAATGAACACTGAAGCTTTCTTT

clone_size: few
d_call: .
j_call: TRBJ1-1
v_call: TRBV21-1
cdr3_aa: CASLDRPNTEAFF
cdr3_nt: TGTGCCAGCTTGGACAGGCCGAACACTGAAGCTTTCTTT

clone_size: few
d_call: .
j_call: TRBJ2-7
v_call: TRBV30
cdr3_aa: CAWSISAVAYAYEQYF
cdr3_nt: TGTGCCTGGAGTATTTCCGCGGTTGCGTACGCCTACGAGCAGTACTTC

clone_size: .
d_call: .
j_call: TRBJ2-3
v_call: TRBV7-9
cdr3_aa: CASRSGRFTDTQYF
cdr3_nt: TGTGCCAGCAGATCAGGACGTTTCACAGATACGCAATATTTT

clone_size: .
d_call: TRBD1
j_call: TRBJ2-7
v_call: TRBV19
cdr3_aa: CASSTGTGVVYEQYF
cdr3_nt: TGTGCCAGTAGTACCGGGACAGGGGTTGTTTACGAGCAGTACTTC

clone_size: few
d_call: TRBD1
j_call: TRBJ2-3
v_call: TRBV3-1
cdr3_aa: CASSQVGGTTDTQYF
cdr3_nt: TGTGCCAGCAGCCAAGTAGGGGGCACCACAGATACGCAGTATTTT

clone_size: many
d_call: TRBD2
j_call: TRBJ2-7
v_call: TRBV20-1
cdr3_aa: CSASSGRPYEQYF
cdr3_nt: TGCAGTGCTTCCAGCGGGAGGCCCTACGAGCAGTACTTC

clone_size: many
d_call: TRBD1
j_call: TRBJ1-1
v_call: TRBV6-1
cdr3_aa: CAIDRGPVEAFF
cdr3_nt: TGTGCCATCGACAGGGGGCCGGTTGAAGCTTTCTTT

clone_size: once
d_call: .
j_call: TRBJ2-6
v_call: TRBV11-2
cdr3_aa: CASSLVPDSSGANVPTF
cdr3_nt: TGTGCCAGCAGCTTAGTACCGGACTCCTCTGGGGCCAACGTCCCGACTTTC

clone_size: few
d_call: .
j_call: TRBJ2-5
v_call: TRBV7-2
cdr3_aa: CASSLVGLDETQYF
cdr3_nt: TGTGCCAGCAGCTTAGTAGGGCTAGATGAGACCCAGTACTTC

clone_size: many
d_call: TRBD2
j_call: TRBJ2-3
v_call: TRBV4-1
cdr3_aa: CASSQDALAGTDTQYF
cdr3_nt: TGCGCCAGCAGCCAAGATGCGCTAGCGGGCACAGATACGCAGTATTTT

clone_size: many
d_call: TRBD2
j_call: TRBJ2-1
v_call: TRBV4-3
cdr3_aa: CASSQSGSSYNEQFF
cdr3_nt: TGCGCCAGCAGCCAGAGCGGGAGCTCCTACAATGAGCAGTTCTTC

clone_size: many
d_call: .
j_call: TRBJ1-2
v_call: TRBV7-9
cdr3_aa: CASSSSERNYGYTF
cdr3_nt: TGTGCCAGCAGCAGCTCAGAGAGAAACTATGGCTACACCTTC

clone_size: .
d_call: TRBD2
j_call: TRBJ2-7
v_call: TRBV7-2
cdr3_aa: CASSPFRVAGAYEQYF
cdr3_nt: TGTGCCAGCAGCCCCTTCCGGGTAGCGGGGGCCTACGAGCAGTACTTC

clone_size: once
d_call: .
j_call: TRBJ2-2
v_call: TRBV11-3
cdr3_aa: CASSQGTGSVGELFF
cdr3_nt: TGTGCCAGCTCCCAAGGAACAGGGTCGGTCGGGGAGCTGTTTTTT